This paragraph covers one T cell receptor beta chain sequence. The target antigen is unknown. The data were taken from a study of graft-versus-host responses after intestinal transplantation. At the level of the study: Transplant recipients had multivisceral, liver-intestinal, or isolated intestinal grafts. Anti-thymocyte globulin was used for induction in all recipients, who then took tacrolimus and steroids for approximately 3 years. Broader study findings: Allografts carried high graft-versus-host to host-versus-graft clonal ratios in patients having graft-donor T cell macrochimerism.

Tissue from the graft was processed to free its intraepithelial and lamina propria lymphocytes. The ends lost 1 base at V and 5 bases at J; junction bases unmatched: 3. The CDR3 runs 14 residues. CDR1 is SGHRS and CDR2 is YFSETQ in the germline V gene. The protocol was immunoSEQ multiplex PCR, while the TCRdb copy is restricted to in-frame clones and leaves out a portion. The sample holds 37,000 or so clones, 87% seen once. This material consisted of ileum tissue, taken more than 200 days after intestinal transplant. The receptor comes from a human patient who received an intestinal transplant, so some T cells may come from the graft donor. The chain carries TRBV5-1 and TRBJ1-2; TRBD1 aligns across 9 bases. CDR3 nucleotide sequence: TGCGCCAGCAGCTTGACCGGGACAGGGTATGGCTACACCTTC. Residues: CASSLTGTGYGYTF.